This T cell receptor (beta chain) was captured by sequencing in a study of cytomegalovirus exposure and HLA in healthy donors. This CDR3 is built from 16 residues. Trimming pared 5 bases from V and 6 bases from J, leaving 22 bases between. Germline V gives CDR1 SGHTA, CDR2 FQGNSA. Findings of the study overall: Clonal expansion, a later analysis showed, was greater in HLA-associated TCR beta chains than in equally common others. Reportedly, diagnosis of cytomegalovirus status by the classifier showed high specificity and sensitivity.

The PCR made use of 60 Vbeta and 13 Jbeta primers. Sequencing used immunoSEQ multiplex PCR; TCRdb keeps in-frame clones, though not all of them. The data contain 150,000 to 180,000 clones, roughly 80% of them singletons. Turning to this clone: Its target is unknown.

The clonotype comes from a man aged 25 to 45 in good health and CMV-seropositive. Material for sequencing was PBMCs. The chain links TRBV7-2 to TRBJ1-1, with D perhaps TRBD1 (5 bases). The CDR3 loop reads CASSPGAGASWAEAFF. The CDR3 DNA reads as TGTGCCAGCAGCCCCGGAGCTGGGGCGAGTTGGGCTGAAGCTTTCTTT.